The 9 T cell receptor beta chains in this list originate from one sample, sequenced in a study of blood T cell repertoires in COVID-19. The repertoire was sequenced with immunoSEQ multiplex PCR; TCRdb's copy has only in-frame clones and lacks some. The table lists 150,000 or so clones, 82% of them singletons. Specimen: PBMCs or T cells enriched from blood (not recorded which). Every receptor here comes from a man aged 45 to 65 who had recovered from COVID-19.

The genes are TRBV10-2 and TRBJ1-1, with D uncertain. With 3 bases removed from V and 1 base from J, the gap between germline ends came to 6 bases. In germline, CDR1 is WSHSY, CDR2 SAAADI. This CDR3 is 13 amino acids long. CDR3 nucleotides: TGCGCCAGCAGTGACCTAGGGAACACTGAAGCTTTCTTT. Protein: CASSDLGNTEAFF.

The CDR3 nucleotides read TGTGCCAGCAGTTTTCAGGGGACAGGGGTTATGATCAGCAATCAGCCCCAGCATTTT. Its translation is CASSFQGTGVMISNQPQHF. The chain links TRBV28 to TRBJ1-5, with 10 nucleotides matching TRBD1. CDR1 is MDHEN and CDR2 is SYDVKM in the germline V gene. V gave up 3 bases and J gave up 1 base; unmatched junction bases: 12. The CDR3 length is 19 residues.

J is TRBJ1-5 and V is TRBV18; D unclear. Germline V lookup: CDR1 KGHSH, CDR2 LQKENI. V shed 4 bases and J shed 4 bases, with 8 bases lying between them. The CDR3 covers 13 residues. The CDR3 here is CASSQSENQPQHF. For the CDR3, the DNA is TGTGCCAGCTCACAGTCGGAGAATCAGCCCCAGCATTTT.

The chain recombines TRBV19 with TRBJ1-5; weak D call: TRBD1 (5 bases). Germline V gene lookup returns CDR1 LNHDA and CDR2 SQIVND (reference sequence). Trimming removed 3 bases at V and 6 bases at J, with 15 bases between. CDR3 length: 15 residues. The CDR3 nucleotides are TGTGCCAGTAGTATCAGGAGGGGTCCCGCTCAGCCCCAGCATTTT. Translation: CASSIRRGPAQPQHF.

The chain uses TRBV14 and TRBJ2-3; maybe TRBD2 (6 bases). The CDR3 is 15 residues long. Trimming left V 4 bases short and J 2 bases short, with 13 bases between. CDR1 SGHDN and CDR2 FVKESK come from the germline V gene. The CDR3 protein is CASSPKRVNTDTQYF. In DNA form, the CDR3 reads TGTGCCAGCAGCCCGAAGCGGGTTAACACAGATACGCAGTATTTT.

V usage is TRBV18 and J usage is TRBJ2-5; D remains ambiguous. From germline, CDR1 is KGHSH and CDR2 LQKENI. The V end lost 4 bases, the J end lost 2 bases, and 8 bases lay between the germline ends. The CDR3 length is 13 residues. The CDR3 here is CASSLRLQETQYF. The CDR3, as DNA: TGTGCCAGCTCACTCAGACTTCAAGAGACCCAGTACTTC.

The V gene is TRBV6-4, the J gene TRBJ2-7, with 8 bases that match TRBD2. V trimming: 7 bases; J trimming: 4 bases; junction bases outside the gene matches: 9. The CDR3 loop spans 14 amino acids. Germline V gives CDR1 MRHNA, CDR2 SNTAGT. This chain's CDR3 is CASNRAGASYEQYF. The CDR3, as DNA: TGTGCCAGCAATCGAGCGGGAGCTTCATACGAGCAGTACTTC.

This chain links TRBV7-2 with TRBJ2-1, with D possibly matching TRBD1 (5 bases). Germline V gene data show CDR1 as SGHTA and CDR2 as FQGNSA. Trimming pared 5 bases from V and 4 bases from J, leaving 9 bases between. CDR3 length equals 13 residues. CDR3 sequence (DNA): TGTGCCAGCAGCACGCGACAGTACAATGAGCAGTTCTTC. Translated, it gives CASSTRQYNEQFF.

This clone was seen just once. The chain combines TRBV5-1 with TRBJ2-7; 10 bases align to TRBD2. The CDR3 runs to 14 residues. The ends lost 2 bases at V and 3 bases at J; junction bases unmatched: 2. The germline CDR1 and CDR2 sequences are SGHRS and YFSETQ. DNA of the CDR3: TGCGCCAGCAGCTTCCGGACTAGCGGCTACGAGCAGTACTTC. The encoded protein is CASSFRTSGYEQYF.